This paragraph covers one TCR beta chain sequence. The data are from a study of blood T cell repertoires in COVID-19. Germline-derived CDR1 and CDR2 are PRHDT and FYEKMQ (reference sequence). The CDR3 runs 16 residues. With 3 bases clipped from V and 6 bases from J, the junction kept 8 bases outside the gene matches. Generated by immunoSEQ multiplex PCR, the TCRdb table keeps only in-frame clones and is missing some. The sample lists around 310,000 clones; 75% to 95% were seen once. Sequenced material: peripheral blood. The TCR was taken from a woman in her twenties or thirties with COVID-19, enrolled during active disease. V usage is TRBV13 and J usage is TRBJ2-2; 9 bases fit TRBD1. The DNA for the CDR3 is TGTGCCAGCAGCTTCGGGACAGGGATACGTTCCGGGGAGCTGTTTTTT. It codes for CASSFGTGIRSGELFF.